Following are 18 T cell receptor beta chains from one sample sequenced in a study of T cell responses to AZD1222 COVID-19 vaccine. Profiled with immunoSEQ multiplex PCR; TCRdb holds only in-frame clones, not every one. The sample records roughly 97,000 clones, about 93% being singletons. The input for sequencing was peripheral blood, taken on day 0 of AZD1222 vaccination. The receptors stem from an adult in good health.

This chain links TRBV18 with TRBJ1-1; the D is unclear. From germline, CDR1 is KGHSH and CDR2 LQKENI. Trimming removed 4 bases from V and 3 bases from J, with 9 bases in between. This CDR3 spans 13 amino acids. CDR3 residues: CASSLQTDTEAFF. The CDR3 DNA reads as TGTGCCAGCTCACTACAGACGGACACTGAAGCTTTCTTT. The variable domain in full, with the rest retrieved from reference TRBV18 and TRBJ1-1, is NAGVMQNPRHLVRRRGQEARLRCSPMKGHSHVYWYRQLPEEGLKFMVYLQKENIIDESGMPKERFSAEFPKEGPSILRIQQVVRGDSAAYFCASSLQTDTEAFFGQGTRLTVV.

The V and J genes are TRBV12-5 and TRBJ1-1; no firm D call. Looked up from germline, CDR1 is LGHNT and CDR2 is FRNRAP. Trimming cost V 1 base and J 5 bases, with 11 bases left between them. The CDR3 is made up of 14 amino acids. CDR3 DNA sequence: TGTGCTAGTGGTTTGGGAGGTGGGGAGACTGAAGCTTTCTTT. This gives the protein CASGLGGGETEAFF.

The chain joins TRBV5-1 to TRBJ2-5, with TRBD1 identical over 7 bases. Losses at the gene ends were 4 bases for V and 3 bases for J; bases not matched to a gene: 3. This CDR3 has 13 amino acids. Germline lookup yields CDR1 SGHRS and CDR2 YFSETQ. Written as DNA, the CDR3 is TGCGCCAGCAGCCCCGGGACAGAAGAGACCCAGTACTTC. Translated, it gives CASSPGTEETQYF.

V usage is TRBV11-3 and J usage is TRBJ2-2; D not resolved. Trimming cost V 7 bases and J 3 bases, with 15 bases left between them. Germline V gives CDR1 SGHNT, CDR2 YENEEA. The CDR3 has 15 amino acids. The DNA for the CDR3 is TGTGCCAGCACCAAACAGAACACGGACACCGGGGAGCTGTTTTTT. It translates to CASTKQNTDTGELFF. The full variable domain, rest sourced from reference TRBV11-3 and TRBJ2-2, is EAGVVQSPRYKIIEKKQPVAFWCNPISGHNTLYWYLQNLGQGPELLIRYENEEAVDDSQLPKDRFSAERLKGVDSTLKIQPAELGDSAVYLCASTKQNTDTGELFFGEGSRLTVL.

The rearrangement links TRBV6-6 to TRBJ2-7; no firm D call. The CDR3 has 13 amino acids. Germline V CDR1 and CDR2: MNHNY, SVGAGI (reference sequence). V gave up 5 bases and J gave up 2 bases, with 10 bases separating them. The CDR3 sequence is CASSKGSTYEQYF. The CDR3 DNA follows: TGTGCCAGCAGTAAAGGCAGCACCTACGAGCAGTACTTC.

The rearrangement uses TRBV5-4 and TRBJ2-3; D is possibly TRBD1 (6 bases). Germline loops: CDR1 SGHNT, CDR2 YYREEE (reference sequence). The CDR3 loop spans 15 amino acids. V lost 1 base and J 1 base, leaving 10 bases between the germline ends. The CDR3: CASSLQGLGTDTQYF. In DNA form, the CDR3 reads TGTGCCAGCAGCTTGCAGGGGCTCGGCACAGATACGCAGTATTTT.

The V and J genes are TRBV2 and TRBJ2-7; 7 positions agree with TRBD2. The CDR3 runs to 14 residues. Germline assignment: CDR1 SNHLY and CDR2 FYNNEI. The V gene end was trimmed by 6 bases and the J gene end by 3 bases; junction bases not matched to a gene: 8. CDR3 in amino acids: CASRPGTMGYEQYF. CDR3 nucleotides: TGTGCCAGCAGACCCGGGACTATGGGCTACGAGCAGTACTTC.

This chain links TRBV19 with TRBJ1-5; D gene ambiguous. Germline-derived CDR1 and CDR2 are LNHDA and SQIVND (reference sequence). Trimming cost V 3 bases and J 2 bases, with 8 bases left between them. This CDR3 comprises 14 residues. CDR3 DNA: TGTGCCAGTAGTATTTGGGGAGGCAATCAGCCCCAGCATTTT. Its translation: CASSIWGGNQPQHF.

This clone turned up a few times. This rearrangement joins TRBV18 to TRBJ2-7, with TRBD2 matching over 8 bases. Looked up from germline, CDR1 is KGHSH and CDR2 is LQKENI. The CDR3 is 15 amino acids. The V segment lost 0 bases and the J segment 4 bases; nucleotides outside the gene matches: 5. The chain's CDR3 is CASSPPTSGGYEQYF. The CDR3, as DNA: TGTGCCAGCTCACCACCTACTAGCGGAGGATACGAGCAGTACTTC.

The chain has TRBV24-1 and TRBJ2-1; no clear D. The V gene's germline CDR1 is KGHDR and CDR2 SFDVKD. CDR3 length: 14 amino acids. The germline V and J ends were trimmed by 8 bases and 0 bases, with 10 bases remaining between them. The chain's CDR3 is CATMAEDSYNEQFF. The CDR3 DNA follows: TGTGCCACCATGGCTGAAGACTCCTACAATGAGCAGTTCTTC.

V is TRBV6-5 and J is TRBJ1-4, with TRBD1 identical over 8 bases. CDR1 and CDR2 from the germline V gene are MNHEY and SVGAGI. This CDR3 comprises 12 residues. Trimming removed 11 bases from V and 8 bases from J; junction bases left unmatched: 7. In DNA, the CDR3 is TGTGCCGGAAAGACAGGGGACGAAAAACTGTTTTTT. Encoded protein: CAGKTGDEKLFF.

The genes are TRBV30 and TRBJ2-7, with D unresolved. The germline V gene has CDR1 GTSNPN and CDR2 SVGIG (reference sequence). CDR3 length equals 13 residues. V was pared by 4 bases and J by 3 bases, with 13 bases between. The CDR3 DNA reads TGTGCCTGGAAGGCCCAGGAACTCTACGAGCAGTACTTC. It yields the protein CAWKAQELYEQYF.

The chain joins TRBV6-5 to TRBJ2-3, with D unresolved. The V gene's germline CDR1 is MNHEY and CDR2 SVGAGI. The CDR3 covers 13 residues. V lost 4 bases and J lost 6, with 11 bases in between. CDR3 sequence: CASSSAKVDTQYF. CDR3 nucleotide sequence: TGTGCCAGCAGTTCAGCGAAGGTGGATACGCAGTATTTT.

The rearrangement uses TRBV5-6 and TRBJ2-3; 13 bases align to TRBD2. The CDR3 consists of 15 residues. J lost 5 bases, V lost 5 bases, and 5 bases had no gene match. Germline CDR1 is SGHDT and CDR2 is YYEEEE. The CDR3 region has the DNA TGTGCCAGCAGGTTACTAGCGGGAGGGGTAGATACGCAGTATTTT. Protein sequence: CASRLLAGGVDTQYF.

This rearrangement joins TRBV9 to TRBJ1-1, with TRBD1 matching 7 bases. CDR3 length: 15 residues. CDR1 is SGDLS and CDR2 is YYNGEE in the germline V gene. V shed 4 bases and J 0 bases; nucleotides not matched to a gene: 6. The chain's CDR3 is CASSYSGQLNTEAFF. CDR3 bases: TGTGCCAGCAGCTATTCGGGACAGTTGAACACTGAAGCTTTCTTT.

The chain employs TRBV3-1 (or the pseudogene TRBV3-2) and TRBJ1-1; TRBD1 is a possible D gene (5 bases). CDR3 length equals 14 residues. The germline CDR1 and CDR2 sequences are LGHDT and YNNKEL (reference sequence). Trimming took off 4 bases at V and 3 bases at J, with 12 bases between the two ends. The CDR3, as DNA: TGTGCCAGCAGCCCCAGGGTATTTGACACTGAAGCTTTCTTT. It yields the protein CASSPRVFDTEAFF.

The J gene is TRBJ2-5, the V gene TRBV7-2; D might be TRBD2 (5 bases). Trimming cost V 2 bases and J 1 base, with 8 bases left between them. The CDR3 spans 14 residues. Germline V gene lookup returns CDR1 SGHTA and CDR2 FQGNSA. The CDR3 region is CASSLTRGQETQYF. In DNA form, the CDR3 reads TGTGCCAGCAGCTTAACACGGGGCCAAGAGACCCAGTACTTC.

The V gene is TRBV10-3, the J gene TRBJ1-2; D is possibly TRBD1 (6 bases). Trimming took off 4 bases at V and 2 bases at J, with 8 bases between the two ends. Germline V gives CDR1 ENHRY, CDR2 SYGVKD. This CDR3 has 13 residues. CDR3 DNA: TGTGCCATCAGTGGGAGGGGGAACTATGGCTACACCTTC. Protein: CAISGRGNYGYTF.